A selection of T cell receptor beta chains follows, all from one sample in a study of cytomegalovirus exposure and HLA in healthy donors. Data came from immunoSEQ multiplex PCR; TCRdb stores just in-frame clones and leaves some out. The profile shows roughly 120,000 clones, 74% of them singletons. Sequencing was carried out using PBMCs. Source of these receptors: a woman aged 50 to 65 in good health and CMV-seropositive. CDR3s leave out the opening cysteine and the closing phenylalanine or tryptophan. Each record gives: V gene, J gene, CDR3 protein.

TRBV7-9	TRBJ1-1	SSSSVEGRSF
TRBV10-3	TRBJ2-1	AISESGGQGSNEQF
TRBV6-5	TRBJ2-2	ASSPGTTYTGELF
TRBV5-1	TRBJ1-6	ASSFLGTGEGNSPLH
TRBV20-1	TRBJ1-2	SASPGYGYT
TRBV7-2	TRBJ1-2	ASSFGGGGSYGYT
TRBV4-3	TRBJ2-1	ASSHWGLAGEGYEQF
TRBV5-1	TRBJ2-1	ASAEGSGGGYEQF
TRBV11-2	TRBJ2-1	ASGMWTSPDNEQF
TRBV28	TRBJ1-1	ASRGGTGFSTEAF
TRBV4-3	TRBJ1-1	ASSQVFGQGSSNTEAF
TRBV15	TRBJ1-1	ATSRVGFGAISEAF
TRBV27	TRBJ2-1	ASSSPTRSTYNEQF
TRBV5-6	TRBJ2-7	ASSLAPGRNEQY
TRBV7-2	TRBJ1-1	ASSLLRGIEETEAF
TRBV30	TRBJ1-6	AWSSTGGLGLRVYNSPLH
TRBV6-5	TRBJ2-1	ASRFGGGGNEQF
TRBV19	TRBJ2-3	ASSYRQGPTTDTQY
TRBV5-1	TRBJ1-2	ASRFILSSEDGYT
TRBV28	TRBJ1-5	ASSSPRLTGNQPQH
TRBV4-2	TRBJ2-1	ASSQERALYGEEGPNEQF
TRBV7-2	TRBJ2-7	ASSSRTGGAYEQY
TRBV27	TRBJ1-3	ASSSDRAGRNTIY
TRBV7-2	TRBJ1-1	ASSPSSTEAF
TRBV7-7	TRBJ2-7	ASSLRQGFYEQY
TRBV29-1	TRBJ1-3	SVEPRGTGNTIY
TRBV7-9	TRBJ1-1	ASSIGQGRNTEAF
TRBV5-1	TRBJ2-1	ASTTIAGEHNEQF
TRBV4-3	TRBJ2-3	ASSQDVAGPTDTQY
TRBV6-1	TRBJ1-1	ASRRNVNTEAF
TRBV7-9	TRBJ1-1	ASSLGGGSHTEAF
TRBV4-3	TRBJ2-7	ASSQGRSGLYEQY
TRBV2	TRBJ2-7	ASREDRGKYEQY
TRBV7-8	TRBJ2-7	ASSPIGTSGTIYEQY
TRBV4-1	TRBJ1-5	ASSQQGQPQH
TRBV2	TRBJ1-4	ASSENRENEKLF
TRBV5-1	TRBJ1-5	ASSSSPGGLGSNQPQH